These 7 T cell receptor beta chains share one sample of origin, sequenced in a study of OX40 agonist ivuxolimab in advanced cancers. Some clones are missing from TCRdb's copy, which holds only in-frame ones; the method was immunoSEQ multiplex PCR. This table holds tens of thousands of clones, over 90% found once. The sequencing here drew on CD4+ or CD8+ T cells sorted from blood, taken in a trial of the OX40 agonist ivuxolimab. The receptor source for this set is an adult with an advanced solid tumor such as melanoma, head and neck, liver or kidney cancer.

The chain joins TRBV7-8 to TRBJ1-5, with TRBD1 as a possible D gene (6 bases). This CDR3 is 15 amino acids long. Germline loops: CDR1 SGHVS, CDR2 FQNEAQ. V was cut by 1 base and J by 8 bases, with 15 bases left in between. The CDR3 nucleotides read TGTGCCAGCAGCTTAGATCGACAGGACCTAGAGCCCCAGCATTTT. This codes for CASSLDRQDLEPQHF.

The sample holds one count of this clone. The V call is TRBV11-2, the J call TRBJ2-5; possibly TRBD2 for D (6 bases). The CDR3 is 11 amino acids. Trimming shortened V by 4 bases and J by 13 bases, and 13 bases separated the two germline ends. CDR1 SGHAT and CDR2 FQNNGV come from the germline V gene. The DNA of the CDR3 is TGTGCCAGCAGCTCCGGGAGAAGTCGGTACTTC. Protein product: CASSSGRSRYF.

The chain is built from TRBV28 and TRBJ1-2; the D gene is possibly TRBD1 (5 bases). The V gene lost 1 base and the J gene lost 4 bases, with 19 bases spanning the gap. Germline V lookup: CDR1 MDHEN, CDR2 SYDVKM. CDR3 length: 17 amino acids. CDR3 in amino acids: CASSLSVGQMGGYGYTF. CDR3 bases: TGTGCCAGCAGTTTATCGGTCGGCCAGATGGGGGGCTATGGCTACACCTTC.

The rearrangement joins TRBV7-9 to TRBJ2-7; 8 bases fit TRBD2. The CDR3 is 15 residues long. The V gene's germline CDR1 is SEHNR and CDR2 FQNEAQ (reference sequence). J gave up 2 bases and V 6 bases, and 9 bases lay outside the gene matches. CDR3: CASRPSTSATYEQYF. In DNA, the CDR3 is TGTGCCAGCAGACCGTCGACTAGCGCTACCTACGAGCAGTACTTC.

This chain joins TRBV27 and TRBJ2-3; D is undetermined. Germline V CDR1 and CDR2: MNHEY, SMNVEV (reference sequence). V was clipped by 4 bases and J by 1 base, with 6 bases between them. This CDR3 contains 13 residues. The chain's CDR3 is CASSYRGTDTQYF. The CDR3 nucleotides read TGTGCCAGCAGTTACCGGGGCACAGATACGCAGTATTTT.

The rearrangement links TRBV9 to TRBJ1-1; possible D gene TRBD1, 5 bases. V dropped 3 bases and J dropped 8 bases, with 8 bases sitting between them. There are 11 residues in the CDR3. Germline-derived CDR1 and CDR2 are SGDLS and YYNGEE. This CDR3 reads CASSAGAEAFF. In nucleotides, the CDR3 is TGTGCCAGCAGCGCCGGGGCAGAAGCTTTCTTT.

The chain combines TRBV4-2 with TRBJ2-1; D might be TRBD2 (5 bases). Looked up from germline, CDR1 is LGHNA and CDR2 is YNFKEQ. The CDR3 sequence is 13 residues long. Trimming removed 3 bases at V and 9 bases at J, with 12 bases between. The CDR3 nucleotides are TGTGCCAGCAGCCAGCAATTCGGGATTGAGCAGTTCTTC. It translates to CASSQQFGIEQFF.